These 2 T cell receptor beta chains were all obtained from the same sample, sequenced in a study of control samples from healthy donors and cancer patients. Measured with immunoSEQ multiplex PCR; TCRdb has only the in-frame clones, and not every one. Of about 180,000 clones in the sample, about 90% were seen once. The sample comprised blood. The receptors shown here come from a woman aged 45-65 years in good health.

This sequence joins TRBV7-2 and TRBJ2-3; D possibly corresponds to TRBD2 (6 bases). The CDR3 totals 14 residues. Trimming shortened V by 5 bases and J by 0 bases, and 9 bases separated the two germline ends. Germline loops: CDR1 SGHTA, CDR2 FQGNSA. The CDR3 DNA reads TGTGCCAGCAGCGGGACTCTAAGCACAGATACGCAGTATTTT. As protein: CASSGTLSTDTQYF.

The chain joins TRBV30 to TRBJ1-2; perhaps TRBD1 as D (5 bases). The CDR3 sequence is 12 residues long. The germline gives CDR1 GTSNPN, CDR2 SVGIG (reference sequence). With 3 bases removed from V and 7 bases from J, the gap between germline ends came to 12 bases. The DNA of the CDR3 is TGTGCCTGGAGGGGGCCTTGGAGTGGCTACACCTTC. Amino acids: CAWRGPWSGYTF.